This TCR beta chain was recorded in a study of shared clonotypes between healthy human individuals. Turning to the study itself: The study enrolled two women and three men aged 18 to 49.

CDR1 SGHTA and CDR2 FQGNSA come from the germline V gene. The CDR3 totals 12 residues. Trimming took off 5 bases at V and 6 bases at J, with 11 bases between the two ends. Deep-level assay runs were performed. Generated by immunoSEQ multiplex PCR, the TCRdb table keeps only in-frame clones and is missing some. The sample shows some 470,000 clones, around 78% of them seen only once. The TCR comes from a woman aged 35 to 49 in good health. Some clones in this sample may be carry-over from other donors' samples. The sample consisted of PBMCs. The chain employs TRBV7-2 and TRBJ2-7; the D gene is possibly TRBD1 (5 bases). The CDR3 loop is CASSGYRLEQYF. In DNA form, the CDR3 reads TGTGCCAGCAGCGGGTACAGGCTCGAGCAGTACTTC. Variable domain in full (rest from reference TRBV7-2 and TRBJ2-7): GAGVSQSPSNKVTEKGKDVELRCDPISGHTALYWYRQSLGQGLEFLIYFQGNSAPDKSGLPSDRFSAERTGGSVSTLTIQRTQQEDSAVYLCASSGYRLEQYFGPGTRLTVT.